This TCR beta chain was sequenced during a study of cytomegalovirus exposure and HLA in healthy donors. PCR primers comprised 60 Vbeta and 13 Jbeta primers. The assay was immunoSEQ multiplex PCR, and TCRdb's table has in-frame clones only and misses some. The sample contains 90,000 to 95,000 clones, around 80% of which appear only once. Trimming shortened V by 5 bases and J by 4 bases, and 18 bases separated the two germline ends. The CDR3 consists of 16 residues. CDR1 and CDR2 (germline): LNHDA, SQIVND (reference sequence). The chain links TRBV19 to TRBJ2-1, with a possible D match to TRBD1 (5 bases). The sample comprised PBMCs. This sequence originates from a man between 18 and 35 years old in good health and CMV-seronegative. The chain's CDR3 is CASSFTGSQPYNEQFF. The DNA for the CDR3 is TGTGCCAGTAGTTTCACAGGTTCACAGCCTTACAATGAGCAGTTCTTC. Filled out from reference TRBV19 and TRBJ2-1, the complete variable domain reads DGGITQSPKYLFRKEGQNVTLSCEQNLNHDAMYWYRQDPGQGLRLIYYSQIVNDFQKGDIAEGYSVSREKKESFPLTVTSAQKNPTAFYLCASSFTGSQPYNEQFFGPGTRLTVL.